The entry below gives a single T cell receptor beta chain sequence along with its context. The sample originates from a study of blood T cell repertoires in COVID-19. Study information: T cells, B-cell-depleted T cells, or PBMCs supplied cDNA or gDNA.

Germline V gene data show CDR1 as SGHTA and CDR2 as FQGNSA. With 5 bases clipped from V and 1 base from J, the junction kept 3 bases outside the gene matches. The CDR3 spans 15 residues. Participant age was roughly 18 to 89 years, and participants resided in approximately 25 US areas. Per the original methods: Amplified reference gene primers provided the basis for estimating nucleated cell counts. The table came from immunoSEQ multiplex PCR; TCRdb's copy has only in-frame clones and leaves some out. The D gene and trimming were derived from the DNA, and the V and J assignments and clone size from that table. The sample includes about 210,000 clones, 80% to 85% seen only once; the top ten take about 8.9%.

This TCR came from a woman aged 50 to 65 with acute COVID-19. Material for sequencing was PBMCs or T cells enriched from blood (not recorded which). The V call is TRBV7-2, the J call TRBJ2-5, with 11 bases lining up with TRBD1. In nucleotides, the CDR3 is TGTGCCAGCAGCAAGGACAGGGGGCCCCAAGAGACCCAGTACTTC. Protein sequence: CASSKDRGPQETQYF.